This T cell receptor beta chain was recorded in a study of shared T cell receptors in the human thymus. The protocol was immunoSEQ multiplex PCR, while the TCRdb copy is restricted to in-frame clones and leaves out a portion. The sample contains roughly 500,000 clones, more than 75% of which appear only once. The V segment lost 2 bases and the J segment 9 bases; nucleotides outside the gene matches: 17. The germline V gene encodes CDR1 SGHRS and CDR2 YFSETQ. The length of the CDR3 is 17 residues. These data also featured in a second study, about human thymus T cells. That source adds: The donor group consisted of healthy Finnish infants who were having corrective surgery for congenital heart defects. Resections obtained during corrective heart surgery supplied the thymus tissue.

The rearrangement uses TRBV5-1 and TRBJ2-1, with TRBD1 identical over 7 bases. Sequencing input: thymocytes. The source of this sequence is a boy under two years old with a congenital heart defect. Here the CDR3 DNA reads TGCGCCAGCAGCTTCCTACCCGGGACCAGGGGGAGTCCTGAGCAGTTCTTC. Protein product: CASSFLPGTRGSPEQFF.